This record looks at one T cell receptor beta chain sequence and its context. This record comes from a study of blood T cell repertoires in COVID-19. Study-level information: Acute and convalescent COVID-19 samples came from the United States, Italy and Spain. Sources were T cells, B-cell-depleted T cells, or PBMCs; the material itself was cDNA or gDNA.

The V gene's germline CDR1 is MNHEY and CDR2 SVGEGT. This CDR3 is 17 amino acids long. Trimming cost V 2 bases and J 1 base, with 18 bases left between them. In the original workflow: Scientists estimated how many nucleated cells there were by amplifying reference gene primers. The protocol was immunoSEQ multiplex PCR, while the TCRdb copy is restricted to in-frame clones and leaves out a portion. D and trimming come from the DNA, and the V and J calls and clone size come from that table. The profile shows 250,000 to 350,000 clones, roughly 85% of them singletons. The source material was peripheral blood. The genes are TRBV6-2 or TRBV6-3 and TRBJ2-7; possibly TRBD2 for D (5 bases). This sequence was found in a woman in her 30s with active or convalescent COVID-19. DNA of the CDR3: TGTGCCAGCAGTTACCTACCTTGGACTGGGAGTTCCTACGAGCAGTACTTC. This encodes CASSYLPWTGSSYEQYF.